A single T cell receptor beta chain is shown here with its context. The PCR used 60 Vbeta and 13 Jbeta primers. Profiled with immunoSEQ multiplex PCR; TCRdb holds only in-frame clones, not every one. The table has roughly 220,000 clones, roughly 80% seen once; the top ten hold 2.7%. This sample was included in a study of cytomegalovirus exposure and HLA in healthy donors. Germline CDR1 GTSNPN, CDR2 SVGIG (reference sequence). J lost 5 bases, V lost 3 bases, and 6 bases had no gene match. CDR3 length: 14 residues. The chain has TRBV30 and TRBJ1-5; the match to TRBD1 covers 8 bases. Sequencing was performed on PBMCs. This clonotype originated in a woman between 40 and 50 years old in good health and CMV-seronegative. CDR3: CAWSQTGAYQPQHF. CDR3 nucleotides: TGTGCCTGGAGCCAGACAGGGGCCTATCAGCCCCAGCATTTT.